This T cell receptor beta chain was found in a study of T cell clonality in common variable immunodeficiency (dated by TCRdb to the mid-2010s). Results the study describes overall, beyond this receptor: Fewer TCRbeta clones were shared among CVID subjects than among healthy controls (p < 0.0001). Despite equal DNA input, controls averaged roughly 80,000 unique sequences per sample versus roughly 32,000 in CVID samples. CVID TCRbeta sequences were reported to have fewer deletions and N-nucleotide insertions and to lack highly modified clones with 13 or more V deletions. TCRbeta clonality was higher in CVID subjects than in healthy controls (t-test p = 0.018), and the increase was most characteristic of about a third of subjects. Correlations between repertoire features and clinical complications were limited by patient heterogeneity within the CVID cohort. It was noted by the authors that sequencing of the repertoires of T cell subpopulations would be needed to clarify the cause of the increased clonality in CVID.

This clone was picked up many times. Its antigen target is currently unknown. The junction does not match germline at one end; this may be a read error. The missing CDR3 end, 3 residues past where the read stops, is filled in from the germline J gene. For CDR1 and CDR2, the germline V gene (reference sequence) lists DFQATT and SNEGSKA. The CDR3 runs 14 amino acids, cysteine and phenylalanine included. The DNA covers only part of the CDR3, 33 bases in frame from base 1. For sequencing input, CVID and control samples contributed equivalent amounts of genomic DNA. For every sample, a 60 bp segment covering the rearranged TCRbeta CDR3 region was amplified and then sequenced. The immunoSEQ assay, a bias-corrected multiplex PCR combined with high-throughput sequencing, was used for TCRbeta amplification. Regarding the original processing steps: Each unique nucleotide sequence was treated as a clone and annotated with V, D and J genes, copy number and frequency. Sequences were labeled productive if in frame, and non-productive if out of frame or containing stop codons. As previously described, clonality was computed from Shannon's entropy. The predicted amino acid sequences of productive clones were used to derive the mean CDR3 Kyte-Doolittle hydropathy. The R hclust function was used to hierarchically cluster scaled V gene usage with Manhattan distance and complete linkage. To assess clone sharing by CDR3 amino acid sequence, 12 repertoires per group were resampled over 100 rounds. The repertoires were searched for around 72 published EBV-specific and some 250 published CMV-specific TCRbeta sequences. Analysis left out two CVID samples that produced under 10,000 sequences, so a few dozen CVID repertoires remained. Entries here come from immuneACCESS through TCRdb and include only in-frame sequences with V and J called. Some clones fail to appear in such tables; in the studies checked, an unresolved V gene covers under half of the shortfall, and the cause of the remainder is unknown. V, J and clone size reflect that table, while D and trimming were determined from the DNA. The table shows tens of thousands of clones here, with no singletons. The ten largest clones represent 3.8% of the sample.

Most CVID patients and most healthy controls were of Caucasian heritage. From each donor, 5 to 8 ml of heparinized peripheral whole blood was collected. Genomic DNA from adults with common variable immune deficiency (CVID) and from healthy adult controls was used for sequencing of TCRbeta CDR3 repertoires. There were around 22 healthy adult volunteers in the control group (approximately 12 female and around 10 male), ranging in age from roughly 23 to 70 years, with a mean age of roughly 35. Diluted blood was subjected to density centrifugation over Hypaque 1077 or Ficoll-Paque for isolation of peripheral blood mononuclear cells. Genomic DNA was extracted from unsorted mononuclear cells by Qiagen column purification or by a centrifugation-based method.

This sequence originates from a person between 18 and 75 years old in good health. In this chain, TRBV20-1 is recombined with TRBJ2-3, with 13 bases in between that match TRBD2. The sequenced sample was peripheral blood mononuclear cells. The DNA read from the CDR3 is TGCAGTGCAAGGACTAGCGGGAGCACAGGTACG. Its product reads: CSARTSGSTGT. The entire CDR3 is CSARTSGSTGTQYF.